This entry describes one T cell receptor (beta chain). Its binding antigen is unknown. No much larger clone exists at a distance of one base, and base qualities are not known. TCRbeta CDR3 regions were amplified from genomic DNA using the immunoSEQ Assay, a bias-controlled multiplex PCR. Concerning the study's data processing: The number of nucleated cells in each sample was estimated from the amplification of reference gene primers within the assay. To quantify the absolute abundance of each unique TCRbeta CDR3 rearrangement, sequence reads were collapsed and filtered. For each sample, productive Simpson clonality was calculated as the square root of Simpson's diversity index over productive rearrangements. In TCRdb, the immuneACCESS table is reduced to in-frame sequences with V and J assigned. These tables do not hold every clone; where another copy was compared, an unresolved V gene accounts for under half, and the others remain unexplained. V, J and clone size reflect that table, while D and trimming were determined from the DNA. Recorded for this sample are about 96,000 clones; around 90% of them occurred a single time. The top ten hold around 4% of the sample.

This sample was taken from a study of blood T cell repertoires in COVID-19 (dated by TCRdb to about 2020). In the study overall: Samples covering the acute and convalescent phases of COVID-19 were provided by collaborators in the United States, Italy and Spain. The samples were drawn from the first 160 participants of the ongoing ImmuneRACE study and from more than 1,000 subjects provided by 6 global collaborators. A de-identified subject ID, COVID-19 status, age in years and sex were almost always included in the sample metadata. The material from the prospective study consisted of cDNA or gDNA derived from T cells, B-cell-depleted T cells, or PBMCs. Where HLA class I and class II types were available, the types were taken from metadata supplied by the sample provider, not from assay-based typing. The repertoires were released in a freely available public database intended as a resource for research on the immune response to SARS-CoV-2. The dataset comprised deeply sampled blood TCRbeta repertoires from subjects exposed to, actively infected with, or recovered from COVID-19.

The paper as a whole reports these results and caveats: The quantity of clinical and demographic metadata differed by source and by participant and was supplied without curation.

The germline V and J ends show losses of 6 bases and 8 bases respectively, and no gene match explains 8 bases of the junction. CDR1 and CDR2 are read off the germline V gene (reference sequence) as LNHDA and SQIVND. Taken from cysteine to phenylalanine, the CDR3 has 14 residues. Only the CDR3 region is kept as DNA, spanning 42 bases read in frame from base 1. One collaborating source in Seattle enrolled patients while the patients were actively infected and followed the patients over time throughout the course of disease. Collaborating institutions collected whole blood in K2EDTA tubes following their own protocols. For TCRbeta analysis, collaborators shipped samples in one of three forms: frozen whole blood, isolated PBMCs, or DNA extracted from either of those sample types.

Sequenced input: peripheral blood. The V and J genes are TRBV19 and TRBJ1-3, and 9 bases in between align with TRBD1. The TCR sequence derives from a human donor with COVID-19, enrolled during active disease. The donor label of this sample is uncertain. The sequence in DNA is TGTGCCAGTAGCACCCGGGACAGGGCGGACACCATATATTTT. This yields the protein CASSTRDRADTIYF. Reference TRBV19 and TRBJ1-3 proteins supply the regions before and after the CDR3; the full variable domain is: DGGITQSPKYLFRKEGQNVTLSCEQNLNHDAMYWYRQDPGQGLRLIYYSQIVNDFQKGDIAEGYSVSREKKESFPLTVTSAQKNPTAFYLCASSTRDRADTIYFGEGSWLTVV.